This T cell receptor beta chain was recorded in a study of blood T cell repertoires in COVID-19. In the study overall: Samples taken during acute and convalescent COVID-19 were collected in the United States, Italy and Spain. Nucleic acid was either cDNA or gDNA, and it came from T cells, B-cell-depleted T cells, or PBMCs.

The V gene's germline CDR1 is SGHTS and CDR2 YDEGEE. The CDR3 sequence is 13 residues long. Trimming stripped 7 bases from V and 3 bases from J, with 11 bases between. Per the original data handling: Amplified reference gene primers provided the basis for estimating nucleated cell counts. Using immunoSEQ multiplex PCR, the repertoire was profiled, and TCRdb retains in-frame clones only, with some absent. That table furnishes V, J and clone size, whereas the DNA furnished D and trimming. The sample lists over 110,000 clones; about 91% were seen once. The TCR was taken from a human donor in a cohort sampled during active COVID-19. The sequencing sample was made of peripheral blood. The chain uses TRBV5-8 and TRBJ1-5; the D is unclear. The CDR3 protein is CASGATDNQPQHF. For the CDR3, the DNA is TGTGCCAGCGGTGCCACAGACAATCAGCCCCAGCATTTT.